What follows are 16 T cell receptor beta chains derived from one specimen sequenced in a study of shared T cell receptors in the human thymus. The repertoire was sequenced with immunoSEQ multiplex PCR; TCRdb's copy has only in-frame clones and lacks some. Of roughly 700,000 clones in the sample, over 75% were seen once. In addition, the sample was reused for a study of human thymus T cells.

Sample: thymocytes. Every receptor here comes from a boy in the first two years of life with a congenital heart defect.

This clone has only a few counts. The gene calls are TRBV9 and TRBJ2-7; weak D call: TRBD2 (6 bases). Germline CDR1 is SGDLS and CDR2 is YYNGEE. Trimming took 4 bases from V and 3 from J, leaving 14 bases between them. CDR3 length: 14 residues. Written as DNA, the CDR3 is TGTGCCAGCAGCCCCCGGGACTCGGGCTACGAGCAGTACTTC. It codes for CASSPRDSGYEQYF.

This sequence joins TRBV25-1 and TRBJ1-5; tentatively, D is TRBD1 (6 bases). The CDR3 totals 15 residues. Germline CDR1 is MGHDK and CDR2 is SYGVNS. V was trimmed by 3 bases and J by 5 bases, leaving 14 bases between them. The CDR3 protein is CASSDWSGGDQPQHF. Here the CDR3 DNA reads TGTGCCAGCAGTGACTGGTCGGGGGGCGATCAGCCCCAGCATTTT.

The V gene is TRBV28, the J gene TRBJ1-1, with D unclear. V lost 2 bases and J lost 1, with 14 bases in between. The CDR3 totals 16 residues. Germline V gives CDR1 MDHEN, CDR2 SYDVKM. The CDR3 reads CASSLPRHLTNTEAFF. CDR3 nucleotide sequence: TGTGCCAGCAGTTTACCGAGACATCTGACGAACACTGAAGCTTTCTTT.

The chain recombines TRBV30 with TRBJ2-7; 7 bases align to TRBD2. The J segment lost 4 bases and the V segment lost 5 bases, leaving 8 bases of the junction unmatched. This CDR3 region has 13 residues. Germline CDR1 reads GTSNPN; CDR2 reads SVGIG (reference sequence). The CDR3: CAWQDLAAYEQYF. The CDR3 coding sequence is TGTGCCTGGCAGGACCTAGCGGCGTACGAGCAGTACTTC.

This chain joins TRBV7-2 and TRBJ2-7; TRBD2 matches at 9 bases. CDR1 and CDR2 (germline): SGHTA, FQGNSA. After removal of 2 bases from V and 3 bases from J, the junction contained 8 bases not matched to a gene. The CDR3 sequence is 16 residues long. CDR3 protein: CASSLFEAGGVYEQYF. For the CDR3, the DNA is TGTGCCAGCAGCTTATTTGAGGCGGGAGGGGTCTACGAGCAGTACTTC.

This chain uses TRBV4-1 with TRBJ2-7; TRBD1 agrees at 8 bases. This CDR3 contains 15 residues. V lost 4 bases, J lost 4 bases, and 9 bases stayed unmatched. Per germline, CDR1 MGHRA and CDR2 YSYEKL. The CDR3 reads CASSPQGGVGYEQYF. For the CDR3, the DNA is TGCGCCAGCAGCCCACAGGGGGGTGTCGGATACGAGCAGTACTTC.

Written as DNA, the CDR3 is TGTGCCACCAGCAGGGACAGCGATGAAAAACTGTTTTTT. Translation gives CATSRDSDEKLFF. V and J are TRBV15 and TRBJ1-4, with D perhaps TRBD1 (6 bases). This CDR3 has 13 residues. Germline values: CDR1 LNHNV, CDR2 YYDKDF (reference sequence). V lost 3 bases, J lost 6 bases, and 8 bases lay in between. Complete variable domain (other parts from reference TRBV15 and TRBJ1-4): DAMVIQNPRYQVTQFGKPVTLSCSQTLNHNVMYWYQQKSSQAPKLLFHYYDKDFNNEADTPDNFQSRRPNTSFCFLDIRSPGLGDTAMYLCATSRDSDEKLFFGSGTQLSVL.

CDR3 in amino acids: CASSTPPPGVEQFF. The CDR3 DNA follows: TGTGCCAGCAGCACACCGCCGCCCGGGGTTGAGCAGTTCTTC. V gene TRBV7-6 combines with J gene TRBJ2-1; D might be TRBD2 (5 bases). The CDR3 extends over 14 amino acids. The germline V gene encodes CDR1 SGHVS and CDR2 FNYEAQ. V was trimmed by 5 bases and J by 9 bases, leaving 17 bases between them.

The rearrangement uses TRBV11-2 and TRBJ2-7, with 9 bases aligning to TRBD2. The CDR3 is 13 amino acids. CDR1 and CDR2 from the germline V gene are SGHAT and FQNNGV. Trimming at V came to 5 bases and at J to 5 bases, leaving 4 bases not matched to a gene. The CDR3 coding sequence is TGTGCCAGCAGCCTTAGCGGGAGCGACGAGCAGTACTTC. This encodes CASSLSGSDEQYF.

The rearrangement links TRBV2 to TRBJ2-7, with 8 nucleotides matching TRBD1. The CDR3 covers 16 residues. Per germline, CDR1 SNHLY and CDR2 FYNNEI. V lost 4 bases and J lost 7; bases outside the gene matches: 15. CDR3 DNA sequence: TGTGCCAGCAGTGTACGGACAGGGATCTATTTACGAGAGCAGTACTTC. Its protein is CASSVRTGIYLREQYF.

CDR3 DNA sequence: TGTGCCAGCAGCCAAGATGCTGGGGGAGGGCCAACCGGGGAGCTGTTTTTT. The encoded protein is CASSQDAGGGPTGELFF. The chain combines TRBV4-2 with TRBJ2-2; 7 bases are shared with TRBD2. Per the germline V gene, CDR1 is LGHNA and CDR2 is YNFKEQ. The CDR3 is 17 amino acids. With 0 bases clipped from V and 5 bases from J, the junction kept 9 bases outside the gene matches.

The chain carries TRBV13 and TRBJ1-5; D not resolved. From germline, CDR1 is PRHDT and CDR2 FYEKMQ (reference sequence). V dropped 5 bases and J dropped 4 bases, with 9 bases sitting between them. CDR3 length: 13 residues. CDR3 region: CASSMGGNQPQHF. As DNA, the CDR3 is TGTGCCAGCAGCATGGGAGGGAATCAGCCCCAGCATTTT.

The chain carries TRBV7-9 and TRBJ2-7; D possibly corresponds to TRBD2 (6 bases). V lost 4 bases to trimming and J lost 3 bases, with 13 bases between them. Looked up from germline, CDR1 is SEHNR and CDR2 is FQNEAQ (reference sequence). The CDR3 has 14 amino acids. This chain's CDR3 is CASSSSAFIYEQYF. DNA of the CDR3: TGTGCCAGCAGCTCTAGCGCGTTCATCTACGAGCAGTACTTC. The entire variable domain, with the rest obtained from reference TRBV7-9 and TRBJ2-7, is as follows: DTGVSQNPRHKITKRGQNVTFRCDPISEHNRLYWYRQTLGQGPEFLTYFQNEAQLEKSRLLSDRFSAERPKGSFSTLEIQRTEQGDSAMYLCASSSSAFIYEQYFGPGTRLTVT.

The J gene is TRBJ2-7, the V gene TRBV29-1; 10 bases are a match to TRBD1. Trimming took 7 bases from V and 5 from J; bases not matched to a gene: 8. The germline V gene encodes CDR1 SQVTM and CDR2 ANQGSEA. This CDR3 is 13 amino acids long. CDR3 in amino acids: CSASGTGDHEQYF. In nucleotides, the CDR3 is TGCAGCGCCTCCGGGACAGGGGATCACGAGCAGTACTTC.

The chain links TRBV5-1 to TRBJ1-4; perhaps TRBD1 as D (6 bases). Trimming removed 3 bases at V and 7 bases at J, with 13 bases between. CDR3 length: 14 amino acids. Per the germline V gene, CDR1 is SGHRS and CDR2 is YFSETQ. CDR3 region: CASSSDRGGEKLFF. CDR3 nucleotide sequence: TGCGCCAGCAGCTCGGACAGAGGGGGTGAAAAACTGTTTTTT.

The gene calls are TRBV4-1 and TRBJ2-1, with a possible D match to TRBD2 (5 bases). The V end was cut by 1 base, the J end by 0 bases, with 10 bases between. Per the germline V gene, CDR1 is MGHRA and CDR2 is YSYEKL. The CDR3 covers 16 residues. The CDR3 here is CASSQVQGSSYNEQFF. The CDR3 DNA is TGCGCCAGCAGCCAAGTTCAAGGGAGCTCCTACAATGAGCAGTTCTTC.